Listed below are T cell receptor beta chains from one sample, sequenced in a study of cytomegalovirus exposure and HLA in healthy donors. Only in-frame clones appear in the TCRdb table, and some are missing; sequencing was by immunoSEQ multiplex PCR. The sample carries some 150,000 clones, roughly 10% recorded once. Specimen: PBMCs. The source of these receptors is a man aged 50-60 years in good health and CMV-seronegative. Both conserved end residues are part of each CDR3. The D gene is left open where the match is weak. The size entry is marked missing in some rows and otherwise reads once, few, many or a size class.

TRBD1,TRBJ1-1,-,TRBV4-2,TGTGCCAGCAGCCTGGGACAGCAACAAAAAGCTTTCTTT,CASSLGQQQKAFF
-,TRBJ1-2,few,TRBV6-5,TGTGCCAGCAGTTACGACCGGCAGGGTGGAGGCTACACCTTC,CASSYDRQGGGYTF
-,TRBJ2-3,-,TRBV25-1,TGTGCCAGCAGTTCACCAGTTGGTGGACAAACGCAGTATTTT,CASSSPVGGQTQYF
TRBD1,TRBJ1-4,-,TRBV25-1,TGTGCCAGCAGTGAATCTCCCGGACAGGGGGCGAATGAAAAACTGTTTTTT,CASSESPGQGANEKLFF
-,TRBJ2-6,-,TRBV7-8,TGTGCCAGCAGCCCGAGGGCGTATGCTGGGGCCAACGTCCTGACTTTC,CASSPRAYAGANVLTF
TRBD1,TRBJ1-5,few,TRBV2,TGTGCCAGCAGTGAAGGTTGGGGGGGACAGGAGGGGAGTCAGCCCCAGCATTTT,CASSEGWGGQEGSQPQHF
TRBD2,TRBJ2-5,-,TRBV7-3,TGTGCCAGCAGCTTAAAGGGAGGGCAGACCCAGACCCAGTACTTC,CASSLKGGQTQTQYF
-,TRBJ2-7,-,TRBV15,TGTGCCACCAGCAGAGGGGCAGGGGCAGCCTACGAGCAGTACTTC,CATSRGAGAAYEQYF
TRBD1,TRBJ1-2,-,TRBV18,TGTGCCAGCTCACTACAGGGGGCAACTAACTATGGCTACGCCTTC,CASSLQGATNYGYAF
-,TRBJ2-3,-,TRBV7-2,TGTGCCAGCAAGAGTTGGAGCACAGATACGCAGTATTTT,CASKSWSTDTQYF
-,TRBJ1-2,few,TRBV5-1,TGCGCCAGCAGCGGACAAGGATATGGCTACACCTTC,CASSGQGYGYTF
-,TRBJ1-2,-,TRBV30,TGTGCCTGGGGAATGAAGGCAGGATTGAATTATGGCTACACCTTC,CAWGMKAGLNYGYTF
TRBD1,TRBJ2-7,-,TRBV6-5,TGTGCCAGCCACCGGACAGGGGATAACGAGCAGTACTTC,CASHRTGDNEQYF
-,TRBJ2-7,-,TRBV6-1,TGTGCCAGCAGTCCACTCCTGGGCGCCGCCTACGAGCAGTACTTC,CASSPLLGAAYEQYF
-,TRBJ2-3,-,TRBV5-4,TGTGCCAGCAGCTTGGTAGCGGCTAGCACAGATACGCAGTATTTT,CASSLVAASTDTQYF
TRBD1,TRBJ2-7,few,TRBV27,TGTGCCAGCAGTACCAGAACAGGGGTGGGTTCCTACGAGCAGTACTTC,CASSTRTGVGSYEQYF
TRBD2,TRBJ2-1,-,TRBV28,TGTGCCAGCAGTTCCCTTAGCGGGAGCCCCGGGAATGAGCAGTTCTTC,CASSSLSGSPGNEQFF
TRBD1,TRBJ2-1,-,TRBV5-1,TGCGCCAGCATCCCTCCGGACAGGGCCTACAATGAGCAGTTCTTC,CASIPPDRAYNEQFF
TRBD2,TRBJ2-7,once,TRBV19,TGTGCCAGTAGTATAAGGGAGGGATCCTACGAGCAGTACTTC,CASSIREGSYEQYF
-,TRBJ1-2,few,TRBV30,TGTGCCTGGAGTGTACAGGGCGTTGGCTACACCTTC,CAWSVQGVGYTF
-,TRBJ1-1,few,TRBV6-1,TGTGCCAGCGAAAGGACAGATGTGGGGACTGAAGCTTTCTTT,CASERTDVGTEAFF
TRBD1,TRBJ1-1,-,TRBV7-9,TGTGCCAGCAGCTTACCGGGACAGGGGTCTACTAGCGATTGGGCTGAAGCTTTCTTT,CASSLPGQGSTSDWAEAFF
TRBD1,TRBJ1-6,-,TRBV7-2,TGTGCCAGCAGCTTCGAGGGGGCGCGGAATTCACCCCTCCACTTT,CASSFEGARNSPLHF
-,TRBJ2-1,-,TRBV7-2,TGTGCCAGCAGCCCCTCCCTGGGAGCGGAAAGCTACAATGAGCAGTTCTTC,CASSPSLGAESYNEQFF
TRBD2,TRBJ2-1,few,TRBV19,TGTGCCACCCAGAGACTAACTAGCGGGAGCCACAATGAGCAGTTCTTC,CATQRLTSGSHNEQFF
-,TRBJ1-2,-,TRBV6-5,TGTGCCAGCAGCTCGCAGACAGACTACACCTTC,CASSSQTDYTF
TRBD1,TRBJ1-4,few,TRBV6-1,TGTGCCAGCACTTCCCCGGACAGGGGCAATGAAAAACTGTTTTTT,CASTSPDRGNEKLFF
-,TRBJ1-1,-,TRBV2,TGTGCCAGCAGTAAAGAACAGGAGCCGGTCACTGAAGCTTTCTTT,CASSKEQEPVTEAFF
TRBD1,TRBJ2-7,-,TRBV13,TGTGCCACAACAATCTGGACAGGGTACGAGCAGTACTTC,CATTIWTGYEQYF
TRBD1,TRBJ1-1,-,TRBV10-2,TGCGCCAGCAGTGTAAGGGACAGGGGGGACTCGAACACTGAAGCTTTCTTT,CASSVRDRGDSNTEAFF
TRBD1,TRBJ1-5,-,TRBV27,TGTGCCAGCAGGGGACAGGGTATAAACAATCAGCCCCAGCATTTT,CASRGQGINNQPQHF
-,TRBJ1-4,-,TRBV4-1,TGCGCCAGCAGCCAAGACTCGGGCCTCAGGGCCGAAAAACTGTTTTTT,CASSQDSGLRAEKLFF
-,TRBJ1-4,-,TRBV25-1,TGTGCCAGCAGTGACCCCCGTACAACTAATGAAAAACTGTTTTTT,CASSDPRTTNEKLFF
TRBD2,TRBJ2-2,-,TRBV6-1,TGTGCCAGCAGTGAAGGAGGACTAGCGGGTTACACCGGGGAGCTGTTTTTT,CASSEGGLAGYTGELFF
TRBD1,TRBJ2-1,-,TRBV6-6,TGTGCCAGCCGTCGGGGGACAGGGGGCTCCACGAATGAGCAGTTCTTC,CASRRGTGGSTNEQFF
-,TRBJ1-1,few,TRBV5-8,TGTGCCAGCAGCTTGGTCATTCTGAACACTGAAGCTTTCTTT,CASSLVILNTEAFF
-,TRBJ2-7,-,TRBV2,TGTGCCAGCAGTTCACTCCAGGGCTACGAGCAGTACTTC,CASSSLQGYEQYF
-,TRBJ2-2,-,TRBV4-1,TGCGCCAGCAGCCCCCCGGACAAATATTTCGCGAACACCGGGGAGCTGTTTTTT,CASSPPDKYFANTGELFF
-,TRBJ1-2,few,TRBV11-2,TGTGCCAGCAGCTTAGACCTCCTCTCCTATGGCTACACCTTC,CASSLDLLSYGYTF
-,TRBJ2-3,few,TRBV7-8,TGTGCCAGCACCCCTGGAACAGGGTTCACAGATACGCAGTATTTT,CASTPGTGFTDTQYF
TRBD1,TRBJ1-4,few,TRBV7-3,TGTGCCAGCAGCTTAGGGACCACAGGGGCAACTAATGAAAAACTGTTTTTT,CASSLGTTGATNEKLFF
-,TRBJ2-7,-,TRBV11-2,TGTGCCAGCGAGGTCGCCTACGAGCAGTACTTC,CASEVAYEQYF